Following are 15 T cell receptor beta chains from one sample sequenced in a study of shared clonotypes between healthy human individuals. Repertoires were generated with immunoSEQ multiplex PCR, while TCRdb's copy carries only in-frame clones and drops some. The profile shows about 480,000 clones, about 75% of them singletons. Sequenced: PBMCs. These receptors came from a woman aged 40 to 50 in good health. Some clones in this sample may be carry-over from other donors' samples.

The genes are TRBV11-2 and TRBJ2-3, with D perhaps matching TRBD1 (5 bases). V was pared by 5 bases and J by 8 bases, with 20 bases between. This CDR3 contains 15 residues. The germline V gene encodes CDR1 SGHAT and CDR2 FQNNGV. The CDR3 region is CASSPQGQHGTTQYF. The CDR3 DNA is TGTGCCAGCAGCCCCCAGGGTCAGCATGGTACTACGCAGTATTTT.

This chain joins TRBV7-3 and TRBJ2-1; 9 bases match TRBD2. The CDR3 totals 18 residues. Germline V gives CDR1 SGHTA, CDR2 FQGTGA. V shed 5 bases and J 8 bases; nucleotides not matched to a gene: 19. This chain's CDR3 is CASSPSLQAGGLIYEQFF. Here the CDR3 DNA reads TGTGCCAGCAGCCCCTCCCTTCAGGCGGGAGGGCTTATATATGAGCAGTTCTTC.

The J gene is TRBJ2-7, the V gene TRBV4-2; 12 nucleotides align to TRBD2. This CDR3 has 16 residues. Germline trimming cut 3 bases from V and 5 bases from J; bases unmatched to any gene: 8. Germline CDR1 LGHNA, CDR2 YNFKEQ. The CDR3 loop reads CASSQEGLAGIDEQYF. CDR3 DNA sequence: TGTGCCAGCAGCCAGGAAGGACTAGCGGGAATTGACGAGCAGTACTTC.

A few counts support this clone. This chain links TRBV28 with TRBJ1-5; no clear D gene. The CDR3 covers 15 residues. The germline V gene encodes CDR1 MDHEN and CDR2 SYDVKM. Trimming stripped 4 bases from V and 3 bases from J, with 13 bases between. The CDR3 nucleotides read TGTGCCAGCAGTTACCTGACCGGGAACAATCAGCCCCAGCATTTT. As protein: CASSYLTGNNQPQHF.

This clone has a handful of counts. A junction end diverges from the germline sequence, so it may reflect a read error. The chain uses TRBV11-1 and TRBJ1-5; D not certain. Germline V lookup: CDR1 SGHAT, CDR2 FQDESV (reference sequence). This CDR3 is 10 amino acids long. CDR3 nucleotides: TGTGGGATTAGCTATCAGCCCCAGCATTTT. Its translation is CGISYQPQHF.

CDR3 in amino acids: CASRTSGEGTQYF. In nucleotides, the CDR3 is TGTGCCAGCAGGACTAGCGGGGAGGGCACCCAGTACTTC. The chain links TRBV28 to TRBJ2-5; TRBD2 matches 11 bases. The CDR3 runs 13 residues. The germline CDR1 and CDR2 sequences are MDHEN and SYDVKM. V shed 6 bases, J shed 8 bases, and the junction held 5 bases outside the gene matches. The entire variable domain, with the rest obtained from reference TRBV28 and TRBJ2-5, is as follows: DVKVTQSSRYLVKRTGEKVFLECVQDMDHENMFWYRQDPGLGLRLIYFSYDVKMKEKGDIPEGYSVSREKKERFSLILESASTNQTSMYLCASRTSGEGTQYFGPGTRLLVL.

The chain employs TRBV7-2 and TRBJ2-1; 9 bases are shared with TRBD2. The CDR3 runs to 15 residues. V shed 5 bases, J shed 8 bases, and the junction held 10 bases outside the gene matches. Germline lookup yields CDR1 SGHTA and CDR2 FQGNSA. The CDR3 nucleotides read TGTGCCAGCAGCCCTTGGAATAGCGGGAGCTATGAGCAGTTCTTC. It is translated as CASSPWNSGSYEQFF.

The J gene is TRBJ1-2, the V gene TRBV9; 7 bases agree with TRBD1. V was clipped by 3 bases and J by 1 base; unmatched bases: 9. The V gene's germline CDR1 is SGDLS and CDR2 YYNGEE. The CDR3 loop spans 16 amino acids. The CDR3 spells CASSASGTDLNYGYTF. The CDR3 bases are TGTGCCAGCAGCGCCTCCGGGACAGACCTTAACTATGGCTACACCTTC.

V usage is TRBV5-1 and J usage is TRBJ2-7; 13 bases are shared with TRBD2. Germline CDR1 reads SGHRS; CDR2 reads YFSETQ. V lost 5 bases to trimming and J lost 8 bases; unmatched junction nucleotides: 16. CDR3 length equals 17 residues. CDR3 nucleotides: TGCGCCAGCAGTCGGACTAGCGGGAGAATGGGTACTGAGCAGCAGTACTTC. Its protein product is CASSRTSGRMGTEQQYF.

The V call is TRBV7-6, the J call TRBJ2-1; no clear D. The CDR3 consists of 11 residues. V shed 4 bases and J shed 10 bases, with 8 bases lying between them. Germline loops: CDR1 SGHVS, CDR2 FNYEAQ. This CDR3 is CASSSGPEQFF. The CDR3, as DNA: TGTGCCAGCAGCTCGGGCCCCGAGCAGTTCTTC.

This rearrangement joins TRBV6-5 to TRBJ2-3; a weak D match, TRBD1 (5 bases). CDR1 is MNHEY, CDR2 SVGAGI, per germline. Trimming took off 0 bases at V and 1 base at J, with 11 bases between the two ends. This CDR3 spans 16 amino acids. The CDR3 nucleotides are TGTGCCAGCAGTTACTCGGGCAGGGCAGGCACAGATACGCAGTATTTT. This sequence encodes CASSYSGRAGTDTQYF.

V and J are TRBV7-2 and TRBJ1-3, with D uncertain. The CDR3 length is 15 residues. Trimming cost V 5 bases and J 0 bases, with 11 bases left between them. Looked up from germline, CDR1 is SGHTA and CDR2 is FQGNSA. The CDR3 DNA follows: TGTGCCAGCAGCCCCCTTCAGATCTCTGGAAACACCATATATTTT. Protein sequence: CASSPLQISGNTIYF.

The chain carries TRBV18 and TRBJ1-2; D ambiguous. The CDR3 has 13 residues. Trimming took off 0 bases at V and 5 bases at J, with 7 bases between the two ends. CDR1 KGHSH and CDR2 LQKENI come from the germline V gene. CDR3 nucleotides: TGTGCCAGCTCACCACCCTCTTTTTATGGCTACACCTTC. Its protein product is CASSPPSFYGYTF.

This clone was detected only once. The CDR3 region has the DNA TGTGCCAGCAGCCCAGAGTCGGGCGAAAAACTGTTTTTT. Translating gives CASSPESGEKLFF. The chain employs TRBV7-9 and TRBJ1-4; D not certain. This CDR3 spans 13 amino acids. The germline gives CDR1 SEHNR, CDR2 FQNEAQ (reference sequence). Trimming shortened V by 5 bases and J by 8 bases, and 12 bases separated the two germline ends.

The J gene is TRBJ2-7, the V gene TRBV5-6; 10 bases line up with TRBD1. Per germline, CDR1 SGHDT and CDR2 YYEEEE. Germline trimming cut 4 bases from V and 3 bases from J; bases unmatched to any gene: 7. This CDR3 spans 15 amino acids. CDR3 region: CASSTWTGGLYEQYF. Written as DNA, the CDR3 is TGTGCCAGCAGCACCTGGACAGGGGGTCTCTACGAGCAGTACTTC.